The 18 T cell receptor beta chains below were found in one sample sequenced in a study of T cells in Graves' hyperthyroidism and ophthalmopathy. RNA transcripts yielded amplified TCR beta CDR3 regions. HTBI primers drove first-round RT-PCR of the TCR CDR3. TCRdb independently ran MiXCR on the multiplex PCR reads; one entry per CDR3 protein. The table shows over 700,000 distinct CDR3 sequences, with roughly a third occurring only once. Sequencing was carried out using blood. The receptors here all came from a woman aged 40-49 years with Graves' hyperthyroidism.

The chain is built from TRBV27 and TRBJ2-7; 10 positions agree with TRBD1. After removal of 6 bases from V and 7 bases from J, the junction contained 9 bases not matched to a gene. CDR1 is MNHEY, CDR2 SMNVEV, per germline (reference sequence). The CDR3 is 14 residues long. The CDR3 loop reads CASRTLGQGPEQYF. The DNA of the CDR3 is TGTGCCAGCAGGACGCTGGGACAGGGGCCTGAGCAGTACTTC.

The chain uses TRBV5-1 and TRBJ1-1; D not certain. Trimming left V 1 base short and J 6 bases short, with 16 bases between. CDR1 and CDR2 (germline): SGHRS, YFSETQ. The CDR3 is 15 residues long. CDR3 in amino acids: CASSLILGNFAEAFF. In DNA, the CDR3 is TGCGCCAGCAGCTTGATCCTAGGGAATTTCGCTGAAGCTTTCTTT. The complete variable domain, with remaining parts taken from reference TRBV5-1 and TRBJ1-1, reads KAGVTQTPRYLIKTRGQQVTLSCSPISGHRSVSWYQQTPGQGLQFLFEYFSETQRNKGNFPGRFSGRQFSNSRSEMNVSTLELGDSALYLCASSLILGNFAEAFFGQGTRLTVV.

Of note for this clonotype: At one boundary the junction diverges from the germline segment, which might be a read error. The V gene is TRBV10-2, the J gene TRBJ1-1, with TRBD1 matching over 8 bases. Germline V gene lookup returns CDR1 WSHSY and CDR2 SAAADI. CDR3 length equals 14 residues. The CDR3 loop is CASSDRGAYTEAFF. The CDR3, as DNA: TGTGCCAGCAGCGACAGGGGAGCGTACACTGAAGCTTTCTTT.

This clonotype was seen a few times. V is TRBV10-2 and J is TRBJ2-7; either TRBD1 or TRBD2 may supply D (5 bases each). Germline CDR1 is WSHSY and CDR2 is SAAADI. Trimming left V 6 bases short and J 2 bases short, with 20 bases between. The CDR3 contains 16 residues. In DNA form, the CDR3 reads TGCGCCAGCAGGGAGAGAGTACAGGACTTCACCTACGAGCAGTACTTC. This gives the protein CASRERVQDFTYEQYF.

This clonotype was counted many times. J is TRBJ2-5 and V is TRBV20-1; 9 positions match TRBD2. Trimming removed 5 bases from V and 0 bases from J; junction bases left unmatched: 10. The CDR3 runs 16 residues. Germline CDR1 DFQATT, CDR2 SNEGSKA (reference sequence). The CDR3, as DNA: TGCAGTGCTTTGGCGACTAGCGGCAATAACCAAGAGACCCAGTACTTC. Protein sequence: CSALATSGNNQETQYF.

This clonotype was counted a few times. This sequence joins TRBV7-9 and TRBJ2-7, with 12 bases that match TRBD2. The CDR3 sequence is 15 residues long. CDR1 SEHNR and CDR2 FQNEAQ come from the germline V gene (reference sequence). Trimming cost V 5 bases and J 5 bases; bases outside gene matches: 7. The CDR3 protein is CASSLGLAGSHEQYF. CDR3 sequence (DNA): TGTGCCAGCAGCCTAGGACTAGCGGGGTCCCACGAGCAGTACTTC.

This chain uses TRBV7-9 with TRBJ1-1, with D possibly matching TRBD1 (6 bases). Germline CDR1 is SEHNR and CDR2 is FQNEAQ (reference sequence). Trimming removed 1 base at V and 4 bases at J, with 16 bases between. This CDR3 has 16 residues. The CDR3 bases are TGTGCCAGCAGCTTAGTTCGGGGGCTGGGGAGCACTGAAGCTTTCTTT. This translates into CASSLVRGLGSTEAFF.

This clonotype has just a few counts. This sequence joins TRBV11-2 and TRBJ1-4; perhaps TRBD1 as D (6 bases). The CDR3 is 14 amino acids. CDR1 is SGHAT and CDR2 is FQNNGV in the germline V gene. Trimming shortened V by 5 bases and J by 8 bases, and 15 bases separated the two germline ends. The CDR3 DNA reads TGTGCCAGCAGCCGACAGGCCGTAGGCGAAAAACTGTTTTTT. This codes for CASSRQAVGEKLFF.

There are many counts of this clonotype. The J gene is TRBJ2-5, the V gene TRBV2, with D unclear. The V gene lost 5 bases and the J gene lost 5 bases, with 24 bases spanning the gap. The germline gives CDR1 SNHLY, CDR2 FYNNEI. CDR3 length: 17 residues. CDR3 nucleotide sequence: TGTGCCAGCAGTAAACGCGCCCGGGCCCAAGATGGGGAGACCCAGTACTTC. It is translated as CASSKRARAQDGETQYF.

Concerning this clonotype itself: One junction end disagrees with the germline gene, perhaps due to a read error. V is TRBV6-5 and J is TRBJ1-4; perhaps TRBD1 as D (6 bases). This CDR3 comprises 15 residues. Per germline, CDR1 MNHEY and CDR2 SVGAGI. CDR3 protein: CAISYSGTSDEKLFF. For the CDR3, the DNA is TGTGCCATCAGTTACTCCGGGACAAGCGATGAAAAACTGTTTTTT.

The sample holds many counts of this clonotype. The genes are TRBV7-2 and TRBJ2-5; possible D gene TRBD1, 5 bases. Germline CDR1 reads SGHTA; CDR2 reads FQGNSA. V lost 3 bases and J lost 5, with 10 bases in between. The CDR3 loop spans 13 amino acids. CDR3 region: CASSFGHGETQYF. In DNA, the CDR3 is TGTGCCAGCAGCTTTGGACACGGGGAGACCCAGTACTTC.

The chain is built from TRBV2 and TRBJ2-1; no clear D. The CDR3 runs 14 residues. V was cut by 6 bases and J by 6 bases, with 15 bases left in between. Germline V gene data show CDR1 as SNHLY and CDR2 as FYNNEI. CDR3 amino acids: CASRDKGITNEQFF. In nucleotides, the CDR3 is TGTGCCAGCAGGGATAAAGGGATTACCAATGAGCAGTTCTTC.

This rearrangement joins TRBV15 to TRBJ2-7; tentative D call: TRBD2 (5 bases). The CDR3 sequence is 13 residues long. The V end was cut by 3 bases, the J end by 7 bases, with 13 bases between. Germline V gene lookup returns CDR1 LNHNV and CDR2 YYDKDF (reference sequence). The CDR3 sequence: CATSSQDKREQYF. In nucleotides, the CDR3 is TGTGCCACCAGCAGCCAAGATAAGCGGGAGCAGTACTTC.

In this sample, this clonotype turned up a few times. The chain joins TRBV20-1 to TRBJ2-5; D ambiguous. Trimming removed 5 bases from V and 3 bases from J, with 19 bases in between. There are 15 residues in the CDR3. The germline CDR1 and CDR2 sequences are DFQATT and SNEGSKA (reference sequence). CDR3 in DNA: TGCAGTGCTTATTCAGGACCAACCGACGAAGAGACCCAGTACTTC. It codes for CSAYSGPTDEETQYF.

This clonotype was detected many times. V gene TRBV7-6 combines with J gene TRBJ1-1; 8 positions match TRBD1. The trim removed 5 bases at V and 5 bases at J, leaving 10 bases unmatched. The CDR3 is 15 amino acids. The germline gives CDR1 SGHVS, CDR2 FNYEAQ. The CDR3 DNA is TGTGCCAGCAGCCAGTTACAGGGGGGTGGAACTGAAGCTTTCTTT. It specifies CASSQLQGGGTEAFF.

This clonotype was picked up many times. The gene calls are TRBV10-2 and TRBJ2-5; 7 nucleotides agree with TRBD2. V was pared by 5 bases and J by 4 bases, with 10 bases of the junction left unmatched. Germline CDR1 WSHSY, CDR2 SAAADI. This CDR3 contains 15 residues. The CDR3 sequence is CASSRGRAPGETQYF. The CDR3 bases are TGCGCCAGCAGTCGAGGGAGGGCCCCTGGAGAGACCCAGTACTTC.

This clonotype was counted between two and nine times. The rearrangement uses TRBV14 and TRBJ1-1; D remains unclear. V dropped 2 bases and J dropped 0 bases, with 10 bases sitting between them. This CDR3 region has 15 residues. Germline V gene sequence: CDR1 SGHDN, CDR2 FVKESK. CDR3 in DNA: TGTGCCAGCAGCCAAAGAGGAGGGATGAACACTGAAGCTTTCTTT. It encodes CASSQRGGMNTEAFF.

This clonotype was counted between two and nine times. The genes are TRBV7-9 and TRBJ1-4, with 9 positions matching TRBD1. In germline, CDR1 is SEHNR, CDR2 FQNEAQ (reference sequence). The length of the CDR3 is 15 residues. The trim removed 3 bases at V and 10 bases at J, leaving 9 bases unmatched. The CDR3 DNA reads TGTGCCAGCAGCTTGGGGGTTGGGACAGGGTCAAAACTGTTTTTT. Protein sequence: CASSLGVGTGSKLFF.